The 25 T cell receptor beta chains below all came from one sample that was sequenced in a study of metastatic and nonmetastatic thyroid tumors. TCRdb re-clonotyped the PCR reads via MiXCR. Here the sample spans about 21,000 clones, about 30% being singletons. All patients were untreated before thyroid surgery. Material for sequencing was blood. The source is a female donor with papillary thyroid cancer or a benign thyroid nodule (not recorded which). Some clones in this sample may be carry-over from other donors' samples.

The V call is TRBV6-1, the J call TRBJ1-2, with unresolved D. V was pared by 11 bases and J by 8 bases, with 18 bases between. The CDR3 loop spans 12 amino acids. Germline V gene data show CDR1 as MNHNS and CDR2 as SASEGT. The DNA for the CDR3 is TGTGCCGCCGCCAGGCGGGTAGAGGGCTACACCTTC. This sequence encodes CAAARRVEGYTF.

This clone was counted many times. This chain links TRBV6-1 with TRBJ2-1, with 9 bases that match TRBD2. CDR1 and CDR2 from the germline V gene are MNHNS and SASEGT. The CDR3 is 16 amino acids. J gave up 9 bases and V 6 bases, and 15 bases lay outside the gene matches. The CDR3 coding sequence is TGTGCCAGCAGAAGTAACGCGGTAGCGGGAGTTACTGAGCAGTTCTTC. Protein product: CASRSNAVAGVTEQFF.

CDR3 in amino acids: CASSLGGPGDKTQYF. CDR3 bases: TGTGCCAGCAGCTTAGGAGGGCCGGGGGACAAGACCCAGTACTTC. The chain combines TRBV7-3 with TRBJ2-5, with D perhaps given as TRBD1 or TRBD2 (6 bases each). Per the germline V gene, CDR1 is SGHTA and CDR2 is FQGTGA. There are 15 residues in the CDR3. The germline V and J ends were trimmed by 2 bases and 6 bases, with 16 bases remaining between them.

This CDR3 reads CAWGPGQGNQPQHF. The CDR3 DNA follows: TGTGCCTGGGGCCCGGGACAGGGCAATCAGCCCCAGCATTTT. This chain connects TRBV30 to TRBJ1-5; the match to TRBD1 covers 8 bases. With 5 bases clipped from V and 2 bases from J, the junction kept 5 bases outside the gene matches. CDR1 and CDR2 (germline): GTSNPN, SVGIG (reference sequence). This CDR3 has 14 amino acids. Complete variable domain (other parts from reference TRBV30 and TRBJ1-5): SQTIHQWPATLVQPVGSPLSLECTVEGTSNPNLYWYRQAAGRGLQLLFYSVGIGQISSEVPQNLSASRPQDRQFILSSKKLLLSDSGFYLCAWGPGQGNQPQHFGDGTRLSIL.

This clone was counted at least ten times. The chain links TRBV14 to TRBJ1-2; D gene uncertain. Germline lookup yields CDR1 SGHDN and CDR2 FVKESK. CDR3 size: 14 residues. V lost 0 bases and J lost 14, with 19 bases in between. This CDR3 is CASSQDFWAARLTF. The CDR3 region has the DNA TGTGCCAGCAGCCAAGATTTTTGGGCCGCCCGTTTGACCTTC.

V and J are TRBV2 and TRBJ2-7; D is unresolved. This CDR3 is 11 amino acids long. Trimming pared 4 bases from V and 7 bases from J, leaving 8 bases between. Germline-derived CDR1 and CDR2 are SNHLY and FYNNEI. The CDR3 loop reads CASSVGGEQYF. The CDR3 region has the DNA TGTGCCAGCAGTGTAGGTGGGGAGCAGTACTTC.

This chain joins TRBV10-1 and TRBJ2-7; D gene unclear. Trimming pared 5 bases from V and 2 bases from J, leaving 16 bases between. The CDR3 covers 15 residues. Germline CDR1 and CDR2: WNHNN and SYGVQD (reference sequence). The CDR3 DNA follows: TGCGCCAGCAGTAACAGTTACGAAGCGACCTACGAGCAGTACTTC. Translation gives CASSNSYEATYEQYF.

CDR3 nucleotides: TGTGCCAGCAGCTCGCACGGGACGTCCTCCTACGAGCAGTACTTC. Translating it yields CASSSHGTSSYEQYF. This chain joins TRBV5-5 and TRBJ2-7; tentatively, D is TRBD1 or TRBD2 (5 bases each). V was cut by 3 bases and J by 0 bases, with 13 bases left in between. The CDR3 spans 15 residues. Germline V gene lookup returns CDR1 SGHKS and CDR2 YYEKEE (reference sequence).

The sample holds many counts of this clone. The rearrangement uses TRBV12-3 or TRBV12-4 and TRBJ1-1; D gene unclear. The CDR3 consists of 16 residues. V dropped 5 bases and J dropped 1 base, with 17 bases sitting between them. CDR3 DNA: TGTGCCAGCAGTCCGGACGTGGGGTGGGGGAACACTGAAGCTTTCTTT. It translates to CASSPDVGWGNTEAFF.

This clone has at least ten counts. The V gene is TRBV6-5, the J gene TRBJ2-7; weak D call: TRBD1 (6 bases). The CDR3 sequence is 15 residues long. The V gene's germline CDR1 is MNHEY and CDR2 SVGAGI. V was trimmed by 0 bases and J by 3 bases, leaving 12 bases between them. CDR3 sequence: CASSYSSRGSYEQYF. Here the CDR3 DNA reads TGTGCCAGCAGTTACTCGTCCAGGGGAAGCTACGAGCAGTACTTC.

This clone was observed many times. The genes are TRBV28 and TRBJ1-4; possible D gene TRBD1, 6 bases. V lost 4 bases, J lost 7 bases, and 16 bases lay in between. The CDR3 loop spans 15 amino acids. Germline V gene sequence: CDR1 MDHEN, CDR2 SYDVKM. This CDR3 is CASSSEDRLSEKLFF. Written as DNA, the CDR3 is TGTGCCAGCAGTTCGGAAGACAGGTTGAGTGAAAAACTGTTTTTT.

This clone was found a few times. The genes are TRBV6-9 and TRBJ1-1, with D possibly being TRBD1 (5 bases). V was cut by 2 bases and J by 3 bases, with 13 bases left in between. Germline values: CDR1 MNHGY, CDR2 SVAAGI. The CDR3 runs 15 residues. CDR3 coding DNA: TGTGCCAGCAGTTATGGGGACCGGGTTGACACTGAAGCTTTCTTT. Residues: CASSYGDRVDTEAFF.

Many counts were recorded for this clone. A much bigger clone sits one base away, suggesting this may be a read error. The chain has TRBV6-5 and TRBJ2-7, with TRBD2 matching 12 bases. CDR1 and CDR2 from the germline V gene are MNHEY and SVGAGI. The CDR3 is made up of 16 amino acids. CDR3: CAGSYSTSGSGYEQYF. Written as DNA, the CDR3 is TGTGCCGGCAGTTACTCGACTAGCGGGAGTGGCTACGAGCAGTACTTC.

The V and J genes are TRBV6-2 or TRBV6-3 and TRBJ2-2; 12 bases map to TRBD1. The CDR3 extends over 16 amino acids. V dropped 5 bases and J dropped 6; count of bases not matched to a gene: 7. From germline, CDR1 is MNHEY and CDR2 SVGEGT. The CDR3 is CASSKGQGARSGELFF. The CDR3, as DNA: TGTGCCAGCAGTAAGGGACAGGGGGCGCGGTCCGGGGAGCTGTTTTTT.

The chain couples TRBV5-1 to TRBJ2-1, with TRBD2 identical over 12 bases. The CDR3 spans 16 residues. Germline CDR1 reads SGHRS; CDR2 reads YFSETQ. V lost 5 bases and J lost 7; bases outside the gene matches: 10. The CDR3 bases are TGCGCCAGCAGGGATTATCGGACTAGCGGGATGAATGAGCAGTTCTTC. This sequence encodes CASRDYRTSGMNEQFF.

This clone has only a few counts. V gene TRBV6-5 combines with J gene TRBJ2-7, with D tentatively TRBD1 or TRBD2 (5 bases each). Trimming shortened V by 7 bases and J by 2 bases, and 27 bases separated the two germline ends. The CDR3 covers 18 residues. CDR1 and CDR2 from the germline V gene are MNHEY and SVGAGI. The CDR3 region is CASTSFFLRERGTYEQYF. The CDR3 bases are TGTGCCAGCACCTCTTTTTTCCTCAGGGAGAGGGGAACCTACGAGCAGTACTTC.

This clone was seen a few times. V usage is TRBV7-3 and J usage is TRBJ1-2; no firm D call. V was pared by 2 bases and J by 7 bases, with 2 bases between. CDR3 size: 10 residues. Per germline, CDR1 SGHTA and CDR2 FQGTGA. The CDR3 here is CASSLFGYTF. The CDR3 region has the DNA TGTGCCAGCAGCTTATTTGGCTACACCTTC.

This clone was counted at least ten times. The rearrangement uses TRBV4-3 and TRBJ2-1; TRBD2 matches at 9 bases. Germline V lookup: CDR1 LGHNA, CDR2 YSLEER. CDR3 length equals 16 residues. V lost 4 bases and J lost 10; bases outside the gene matches: 14. The CDR3 loop reads CASSPLAGGPSDEQFF. CDR3 nucleotide sequence: TGCGCCAGCAGCCCTCTCGCGGGAGGGCCCTCCGACGAGCAGTTCTTC.

This clone was counted a single time. The chain employs TRBV18 and TRBJ2-7, with D possibly TRBD2 on 6 matching bases. V shed 1 base and J shed 6 bases, with 16 bases lying between them. Looked up from germline, CDR1 is KGHSH and CDR2 is LQKENI. This CDR3 contains 15 residues. The CDR3 loop reads CASSPQSGVGGEQYF. CDR3 coding DNA: TGTGCCAGCTCACCACAATCCGGAGTGGGGGGCGAGCAGTACTTC.

Comment on this clone: Sequence at one end of the junction differs from germline and may be a read error. This sequence joins TRBV11-2 and TRBJ1-1; 8 nucleotides align to TRBD1. Per the germline V gene, CDR1 is SGHAT and CDR2 is FQNNGV. This CDR3 region has 17 residues. The CDR3 here is CAISLRDRQRGNTDAFF. CDR3 bases: TGTGCCATCAGTCTGAGGGACAGGCAACGAGGAAACACTGATGCTTTCTTT.

This clone was found many times. The CDR3, as DNA: TGTGCCAGCAGCTGGCTAAGCGGGGGTCTCAATGAGCAGTTCTTC. It specifies CASSWLSGGLNEQFF. V usage is TRBV5-5 and J usage is TRBJ2-1; TRBD2 aligns across 8 bases. The CDR3 is 15 residues long. Germline V CDR1 and CDR2: SGHKS, YYEKEE (reference sequence). The J segment lost 6 bases and the V segment lost 3 bases, leaving 8 bases of the junction unmatched.

V is TRBV19 and J is TRBJ1-1; 9 nucleotides match TRBD1. CDR1 and CDR2 from the germline V gene are LNHDA and SQIVND (reference sequence). V lost 5 bases, J lost 5 bases, and 3 bases stayed unmatched. The CDR3 totals 13 residues. The CDR3 region is CASSGTGRTEAFF. The DNA for the CDR3 is TGTGCCAGTAGTGGGACAGGGCGAACTGAAGCTTTCTTT.

V gene TRBV20-1 combines with J gene TRBJ2-1; 8 nucleotides match TRBD2. This CDR3 comprises 16 residues. Looked up from germline, CDR1 is DFQATT and CDR2 is SNEGSKA (reference sequence). Trimming cost V 3 bases and J 8 bases; bases outside gene matches: 15. The CDR3 DNA sequence: TGCAGTGCTAGGAGGGGGGCGGGAGGCCCGTGGGATGAGCAGTTCTTC. Protein product: CSARRGAGGPWDEQFF.

This clone was picked up many times. The V gene is TRBV4-2, the J gene TRBJ1-4, with D maybe TRBD1 (6 bases). The germline V gene has CDR1 LGHNA and CDR2 YNFKEQ. Trimming left V 1 base short and J 7 bases short, with 19 bases between. This CDR3 comprises 17 residues. This chain's CDR3 is CASSQAGQGGGSEKLFF. The CDR3 DNA sequence: TGTGCCAGCAGCCAAGCGGGACAAGGTGGGGGCAGTGAAAAACTGTTTTTT.

This clone occurred many times. The chain recombines TRBV9 with TRBJ2-7; TRBD1 agrees at 7 bases. V shed 4 bases and J 3 bases; nucleotides not matched to a gene: 7. From germline, CDR1 is SGDLS and CDR2 YYNGEE. The CDR3 spans 14 residues. The CDR3 DNA follows: TGTGCCAGCAGCAGCCGGGACAGCGACTACGAGCAGTACTTC. As protein: CASSSRDSDYEQYF.